The clone carrying this T cell receptor (beta chain) has a handful of counts. The antigen is unknown. It was template switching that added a universal primer site, and there were unique molecular identifiers on the cDNA. TCRdb redid the calling of the 5' RACE reads with MiXCR, one entry per CDR3 protein. The table lists about 250,000 distinct CDR3 sequences, roughly 13% of them singletons. This entry belongs to a study of identical twins. Healthy Caucasians supplied all donations. General observations from the study: For cord blood, abundant beta clonotypes had fewer insertions, unlike memory repertoires, which showed none.

Sequencing was performed on memory (CD45RO+) T cells sorted from blood. This sequence was found in a woman aged 18-30 years in good health.

CDR3: CASTILDRERGYTF. DNA of the CDR3: TGTGCCAGCACCATCCTTGACAGGGAGCGGGGCTACACCTTC. This rearrangement joins TRBV12-3 or TRBV12-4 to TRBJ1-2; TRBD1 matches at 7 bases. Germline trimming cut 7 bases from V and 8 bases from J; bases unmatched to any gene: 13. The CDR3 covers 14 residues.